The entry below describes one T cell receptor (beta chain). As originally analysed: By means of reference gene primer amplification, nucleated cell counts were estimated. This table comes from immunoSEQ multiplex PCR, and its TCRdb copy is limited to in-frame clones, with some not included. V and J calls plus clone size are reproduced from that table; the DNA served to infer D and trimming. The table records roughly 350,000 clones, 88% of them present only once. This sample was taken from a study of blood T cell repertoires in COVID-19. Study-level background: Acute and convalescent COVID-19 specimens originated in the United States, Italy and Spain. PBMCs, B-cell-depleted T cells, or T cells provided the cDNA or gDNA that made up the material.

The junction had 12 bases not matched to a gene; V was cut back by 5 bases and J by 14 bases. Germline assignment: CDR1 MNHEY and CDR2 SMNVEV (reference sequence). The CDR3 extends over 15 amino acids. The sequence derives from a woman between 45 and 65 years old with active or convalescent COVID-19. The sample comprised peripheral blood. The chain couples TRBV27 to TRBJ2-3, with TRBD2 matching 14 bases. The CDR3 spells CASSTSGTSGGRWYF. In DNA, the CDR3 is TGTGCCAGCAGTACGAGCGGGACTAGCGGGGGCCGATGGTATTTT.